This is a list of T cell receptor beta chains from one sample in a study of identical twins. TCRdb re-derived calls from the 5' RACE reads in MiXCR, one entry per CDR3 protein. The sample has 690,000 or so distinct CDR3 sequences; more than 6.5% are singletons. The same specimen was also included in a second study, on yellow fever vaccine responses in identical twins.

Material: PBMCs. All receptors derive from a woman between 18 and 30 years old in good health. Each CDR3 is given with its conserved first and last residue. A D gene is named only where the DNA matches it firmly. Rows may omit the clone size; those that give it use once, few, many or a size class.

TRBV12-3/TRBV12-4	few	TRBJ2-1	NA	TGTGCCAGCAGCTATACTAGAACGAGCTCCTACAATGAGCAGTTCTTC	CASSYTRTSSYNEQFF
TRBV6-1	few	TRBJ2-1	NA	TGTGCCAGCAGCCCCGGGACCGTAGTTTACAATGAGCAGTTCTTC	CASSPGTVVYNEQFF
TRBV27	many	TRBJ1-1	NA	TGTGCCAGCAGTTTATTAGGGCCCCAAAACACTGAAGCTTTCTTT	CASSLLGPQNTEAFF
TRBV6-5	NA	TRBJ2-2	NA	TGTGCCAGCAGTTACGCGGGGCCGGTCACCGGGGAGCTATTTTTT	CASSYAGPVTGELFF
TRBV12-3/TRBV12-4	few	TRBJ2-5	TRBD2	TGTGCCAGCAGCATAGCGGGGGGGCCCTTCGAGACCCAGTACTTC	CASSIAGGPFETQYF
TRBV7-2	few	TRBJ2-5	NA	TGTGCCAGCAGCGACGGGCCGTCCCGAGGGGAGACCCAGTACTTC	CASSDGPSRGETQYF
TRBV20-1	NA	TRBJ2-5	TRBD1	TGCAGTGCCAAGGGGGACAGGGGGCTCGGGAACCAAGAGACCCAGTACTTC	CSAKGDRGLGNQETQYF
TRBV20-1	many	TRBJ2-3	NA	TGCAGTGCTAGCCCGGGCACAGATACGCAGTATTTT	CSASPGTDTQYF
TRBV7-9	few	TRBJ2-5	NA	TGTGCCAGCAGCTTAGAAGGGTGGGGGGCCGAAGAAGAGACCCAGTACTTC	CASSLEGWGAEEETQYF
TRBV5-1	many	TRBJ2-5	TRBD2	TGCGCCAGCAGCTTGGCCCCAACCAGCGGGAGTGGAGAGACCCAGTACTTC	CASSLAPTSGSGETQYF
TRBV29-1	NA	TRBJ2-3	TRBD2	TGCAGCGTTGATAGGCCCCGGGGACTAGCGGGAGCAAACACAGATACGCAGTATTTT	CSVDRPRGLAGANTDTQYF
TRBV6-5	NA	TRBJ2-1	NA	TGTGCCAGCAGTTCCTACGGACGGGATGAGCAGTTCTTC	CASSSYGRDEQFF
TRBV7-7	NA	TRBJ2-7	NA	TGTGCTAGCAGCTTAGGGGTTTCGGGCTACGAGCAGTACTTC	CASSLGVSGYEQYF
TRBV4-1	few	TRBJ2-2	NA	TGCGCCAGCAGCCAAGTGCGGGGCGCGAACACCGGGGAGCTGTTTTTT	CASSQVRGANTGELFF
TRBV15	many	TRBJ2-5	NA	TGTGCCACCAGCAGAGCAGTTCAAGAGACCCAGTACTTC	CATSRAVQETQYF
TRBV20-1	few	TRBJ2-1	NA	TGCAGTGCTCGACTAGAACGGCCCACAATGCCAAATGAGCAGTTCTTC	CSARLERPTMPNEQFF
TRBV5-6	NA	TRBJ2-3	TRBD2	TGTGCCAGCAGCTTGAGTCCAGGGACTAGCGGGAGGATCACAGATACGCAGTATTTT	CASSLSPGTSGRITDTQYF
TRBV20-1	NA	TRBJ2-1	NA	TGCAGTGCCAGCCGGGAGGGGGCCCAGAATGAGCAGTTCTTC	CSASREGAQNEQFF
TRBV7-2	few	TRBJ2-2	NA	TGTGCCAGCAGCCTTTTCCTGCGGGCGGAGCTGTTTTTT	CASSLFLRAELFF
TRBV6-2/TRBV6-3	NA	TRBJ2-2	TRBD1	TGTGCCAGCAGCCACGGACAGGGGGCTCCCGGGGAGCTGTTTTTT	CASSHGQGAPGELFF
TRBV10-3	few	TRBJ2-7	NA	TGTGCCATCAGAGGACGGTCTTCCTACGAGCAGTACTTC	CAIRGRSSYEQYF
TRBV27	few	TRBJ2-7	NA	TGTGCCAGCAGCCCATGGACAGATTCTTCCTACGAGCAGTACTTC	CASSPWTDSSYEQYF
TRBV18	many	TRBJ2-7	TRBD2	TGTGCCAGCTCACAAGGGACTAGCGCCTACGAGCAGTACTTC	CASSQGTSAYEQYF
TRBV20-1	many	TRBJ2-7	TRBD2	TGCAGTGCTGACCTCGGGCGGGAGGACGAGCAGTACTTC	CSADLGREDEQYF
TRBV7-9	few	TRBJ2-1	NA	TGTGCCAGCAGCTCAACCATCAGGGAGGCGGATGAGCAGTTCTTC	CASSSTIREADEQFF
TRBV5-1	few	TRBJ2-7	NA	TGCGCCAGCAGCGTACTGCAAGTAGGCTACGAGCAGTACTTC	CASSVLQVGYEQYF
TRBV20-1	many	TRBJ2-1	TRBD2	TGCAGTGCTAGAGGGGAAAAAGCGGGGGGGGCCTACAATGAGCAGTTCTTC	CSARGEKAGGAYNEQFF
TRBV7-2	many	TRBJ2-2	TRBD2	TGTGCCAGCAGCTTGGTAGCGGGATTGAACACCGGGGAGCTGTTTTTT	CASSLVAGLNTGELFF
TRBV6-5	NA	TRBJ1-5	NA	TGTGCCAGCAGTTACTCAGGGGAAGGTCAGCCCCAGCATTTT	CASSYSGEGQPQHF
TRBV20-1	few	TRBJ2-4	NA	TGCAGTGCTCCAGCAGGGGTCCTATTAGCCAAAAACATTCAGTACTTC	CSAPAGVLLAKNIQYF
TRBV20-1	NA	TRBJ2-3	TRBD1	TGCAGTGCTAGAGCGGGACAGGGGTTTGGTACGCAGTATTTT	CSARAGQGFGTQYF
TRBV5-1	few	TRBJ2-7	TRBD2	TGCGCCAGCAGCTTGGTAACAGCGGGGGCCTACGAGCAGTACTTC	CASSLVTAGAYEQYF
TRBV20-1	few	TRBJ2-7	TRBD2	TGCAGTGCCGCTTCACTAGCGGCCTACGAGCAGTACTTC	CSAASLAAYEQYF
TRBV3-1	many	TRBJ1-1	TRBD1	TGTGCCAGCAGCCAACAACAGGGGGTGACTGAAGCTTTCTTT	CASSQQQGVTEAFF
TRBV11-1	NA	TRBJ1-2	NA	TGTGCCAGCAGCCATCGTACAGGGACATATGGCTACACCTTC	CASSHRTGTYGYTF